The rows below give T cell receptor beta chains drawn from one sample of a study of blood T cell repertoires in COVID-19. Only in-frame clones appear in the TCRdb table, and some are missing; sequencing was by immunoSEQ multiplex PCR. The sample carries more than 250,000 clones, roughly 87% recorded once. Specimen: PBMCs or T cells enriched from blood (not recorded which). These receptors originate from a woman aged 30 to 39 who had recovered from COVID-19. The CDR3 runs from the conserved cysteine through the conserved F or W. The D gene is left open where the match is weak. Some rows mark clone size as missing; the rest say once, few, many or name a class of expanded clone.

j_gene,v_gene,d_gene,abundance,CDR3nt,CDR3aa
TRBJ2-7,TRBV5-1,TRBD1,few,TGCGCCAGCAGCTGGGACAGGTTGGGGAATTACGGCTCCTACGAGCAGTACTTC,CASSWDRLGNYGSYEQYF
TRBJ1-1,TRBV9,TRBD1,NA,TGTGCCAGCAGCGAGGGACAGGGGGTGACGAACACTGAAGCTTTCTTT,CASSEGQGVTNTEAFF
TRBJ1-2,TRBV7-2,NA,NA,TGTGCCAGCAGCCCGCCGGGACACCATTTGGGGGGCTACACCTTC,CASSPPGHHLGGYTF
TRBJ1-6,TRBV5-4,NA,NA,TGTGCCAGCAGCTTGGGGGGTCAGGGGAATAATTCACCCCTCCACTTT,CASSLGGQGNNSPLHF
TRBJ1-4,TRBV5-1,NA,NA,TGCGCCAGCAGCTTGGTTGGGGGCGAAAAACTGTTTTTT,CASSLVGGEKLFF
TRBJ1-3,TRBV18,TRBD1,NA,TGTGCCGTCTCCGCAGGGGGCCCCGCCGGAAACACCATATATTTT,CAVSAGGPAGNTIYF
TRBJ1-2,TRBV27,TRBD1,NA,TGTGCCAGCAGTTTATTAGGACAGGGTGGGGAGTTCCCTCCTCGACCTTATGGCTACACCTTC,CASSLLGQGGEFPPRPYGYTF
TRBJ1-1,TRBV11-3,TRBD1,few,TGTGCCAGCAGCCAAAGGGGGCTTGACACTGAAGCTTTCTTT,CASSQRGLDTEAFF
TRBJ2-7,TRBV5-4,NA,NA,TGTGCCAGCAGCCCCGGGACTCAAAACTACGAGCAGTACTTC,CASSPGTQNYEQYF
TRBJ1-1,TRBV4-1,NA,once,TGCGCCAGCAGCCAAGATCAGGGACTCCCTCCAGCTTTCTTT,CASSQDQGLPPAFF
TRBJ2-7,TRBV5-6,TRBD1,few,TGTGCCAGCAGCCCCGGACAGGGGATTAAGTACTTC,CASSPGQGIKYF
TRBJ1-2,TRBV6-2/TRBV6-3,NA,NA,TGTGCCAGCAGTTCGGACAACGCGCCGTCTAACTATGGCTACACCTTC,CASSSDNAPSNYGYTF
TRBJ2-1,TRBV6-1,TRBD2,NA,TGTGCCAGCAGTGAAGTGGGAGGGGATGAGCAGTTCTTC,CASSEVGGDEQFF
TRBJ1-5,TRBV7-2,TRBD1,NA,TGTGCCAGCAGCTCGTCGACAGGGGATCAGCCCCAGCATTTT,CASSSSTGDQPQHF
TRBJ2-7,TRBV7-9,NA,once,TGTGCCAGCAGCTTAGTCCGGGAGCCCTACGAGCAGTACTTC,CASSLVREPYEQYF
TRBJ1-1,TRBV30,NA,few,TGTGCCTGGAGTGTTAAGAGTGGGAACACTGAAGCTTTCTTT,CAWSVKSGNTEAFF
TRBJ1-6,TRBV18,NA,NA,TGTGCCAGCTCACAAATACAGGGCCGAGGCTCACCCCTCCACTTT,CASSQIQGRGSPLHF
TRBJ2-1,TRBV4-2,TRBD1,NA,TGTGCCAGCAGCCAGCACACATCCGGGACAGCGAATGAGCAGTTCTTC,CASSQHTSGTANEQFF
TRBJ2-1,TRBV29-1,TRBD2,NA,TGCAGCGTTACAAGATTAGCGGGGACGGGGTTGTCCTACAATGAGCAGTTCTTC,CSVTRLAGTGLSYNEQFF
TRBJ1-3,TRBV5-1,NA,NA,TGCGCCAGCAGCTTGGGACAGCCCTCTGGAAACACCATATATTTT,CASSLGQPSGNTIYF
TRBJ1-5,TRBV27,NA,NA,TGTGCCAGCAGCCCGGCGGGGGGTGGCAATCAGCCCCAGCATTTT,CASSPAGGGNQPQHF
TRBJ2-4,TRBV10-3,NA,once,TGTGCCATCAGTGAGGACTTGGGAAACATTCAGTACTTC,CAISEDLGNIQYF